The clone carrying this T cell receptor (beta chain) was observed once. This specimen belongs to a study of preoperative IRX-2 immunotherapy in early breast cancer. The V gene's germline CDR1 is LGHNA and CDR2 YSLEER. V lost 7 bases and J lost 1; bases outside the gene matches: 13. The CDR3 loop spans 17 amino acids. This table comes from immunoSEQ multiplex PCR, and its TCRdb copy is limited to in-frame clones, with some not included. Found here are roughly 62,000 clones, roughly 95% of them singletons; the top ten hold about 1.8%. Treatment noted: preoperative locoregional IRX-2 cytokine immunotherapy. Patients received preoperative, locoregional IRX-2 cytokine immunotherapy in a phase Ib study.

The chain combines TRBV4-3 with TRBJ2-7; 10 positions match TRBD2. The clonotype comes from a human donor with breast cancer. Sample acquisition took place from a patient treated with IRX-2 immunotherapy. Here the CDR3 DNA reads TGCGCCAGCATCTCCCGTCAGCGGGGGGGCCTATCCTACGAGCAGTACTTC. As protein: CASISRQRGGLSYEQYF.